The 11 T cell receptor beta chains listed next were all sequenced from one sample in a study of blood T cell repertoires in COVID-19. The data were produced by immunoSEQ multiplex PCR, yet TCRdb's version contains in-frame clones alone and is incomplete. The sample lists around 99,000 clones, less than 85% occurring once. The specimen sequenced was peripheral blood. These receptors all come from a woman aged 55-69 years with acute or convalescent COVID-19.

The chain uses TRBV6-2 or TRBV6-3 and TRBJ2-1; D unclear. Germline V gene lookup returns CDR1 MNHEY and CDR2 SVGEGT. The CDR3 extends over 11 amino acids. V was clipped by 2 bases and J by 6 bases, with 2 bases between them. The CDR3, as DNA: TGTGCCAGCAGTTACCTCAATGAGCAGTTCTTC. Its protein is CASSYLNEQFF.

The J gene is TRBJ2-2, the V gene TRBV5-1, with D maybe TRBD2 (5 bases). CDR1 is SGHRS and CDR2 is YFSETQ in the germline V gene. The length of the CDR3 is 15 residues. Trimming shortened V by 6 bases and J by 2 bases, and 14 bases separated the two germline ends. The CDR3 spells CASTLRTLNTGELFF. The DNA for the CDR3 is TGCGCCAGCACCCTCAGGACTCTAAACACCGGGGAGCTGTTTTTT.

This chain connects TRBV6-5 to TRBJ1-2; D is perhaps TRBD1 (5 bases). The CDR3 consists of 15 residues. Germline assignment: CDR1 MNHEY and CDR2 SVGAGI. V shed 0 bases and J shed 3 bases, with 11 bases lying between them. This chain's CDR3 is CASSYSGGSDYGYTF. The CDR3, as DNA: TGTGCCAGCAGTTACTCGGGGGGAAGCGACTATGGCTACACCTTC.

The chain carries TRBV2 and TRBJ2-5, with a possible D match to TRBD2 (7 bases). The CDR3 covers 15 residues. Trimming took off 3 bases at V and 5 bases at J, with 16 bases between the two ends. Germline V gene sequence: CDR1 SNHLY, CDR2 FYNNEI. The CDR3 nucleotides are TGTGCCAGCAGTGAGAGGTGGGGGGGGCGCGAGACCCAGTACTTC. Protein: CASSERWGGRETQYF. Together with reference TRBV2 and TRBJ2-5, the CDR3 gives the full variable domain: EPEVTQTPSHQVTQMGQEVILRCVPISNHLYFYWYRQILGQKVEFLVSFYNNEISEKSEIFDDQFSVERPDGSNFTLKIRSTKLEDSAMYFCASSERWGGRETQYFGPGTRLLVL.

The genes are TRBV19 and TRBJ1-5; D gene ambiguous. Germline CDR1 and CDR2: LNHDA and SQIVND (reference sequence). V shed 9 bases and J shed 4 bases, with 16 bases lying between them. CDR3 length: 14 residues. The CDR3 loop reads CARPKGAKNQPQHF. The CDR3 coding sequence is TGTGCCAGACCCAAGGGAGCGAAGAATCAGCCCCAGCATTTT.

The gene calls are TRBV19 and TRBJ1-1, with a possible D match to TRBD1 (6 bases). The CDR3 is 13 residues long. Germline V lookup: CDR1 LNHDA, CDR2 SQIVND (reference sequence). Trimming pared 5 bases from V and 7 bases from J, leaving 14 bases between. This chain's CDR3 is CASSPSQGNEAFF. The CDR3 nucleotides read TGTGCCAGTAGTCCCTCACAGGGAAATGAAGCTTTCTTT.

This clone was seen once. This chain uses TRBV5-4 with TRBJ1-5, with D perhaps matching TRBD1 (5 bases). The V end was cut by 4 bases, the J end by 2 bases, with 10 bases between. Germline CDR1 SGHNT, CDR2 YYREEE (reference sequence). The length of the CDR3 is 14 residues. The CDR3 DNA is TGTGCCAGCAGCCCCGGGGGACGCAATCAGCCCCAGCATTTT. Protein: CASSPGGRNQPQHF.

A remark on this clone: Other DNA sequences within the sample encode an identical CDR3. The V and J genes are TRBV5-5 and TRBJ1-2, with D perhaps TRBD1 (6 bases). The germline V gene encodes CDR1 SGHKS and CDR2 YYEKEE (reference sequence). V was clipped by 0 bases and J by 5 bases, with 8 bases between them. This CDR3 comprises 13 residues. CDR3 protein: CASSLGGGYGYTF. For the CDR3, the DNA is TGTGCCAGCAGCTTGGGAGGGGGTTATGGCTACACCTTC.

The V call is TRBV6-5, the J call TRBJ1-2, with 7 bases matching TRBD1. After removal of 2 bases from V and 4 bases from J, the junction contained 4 bases not matched to a gene. The CDR3 runs 14 residues. The V gene's germline CDR1 is MNHEY and CDR2 SVGAGI. DNA of the CDR3: TGTGCCAGCAGTTACGTAGGGGGCAGCTATGGCTACACCTTC. Protein product: CASSYVGGSYGYTF.

This clone was seen once. The gene calls are TRBV10-3 and TRBJ1-1; possible D gene TRBD1, 5 bases. This CDR3 is built from 14 residues. The V gene's germline CDR1 is ENHRY and CDR2 SYGVKD. V was pared by 4 bases and J by 3 bases, with 12 bases between. The CDR3, as DNA: TGTGCCATCAGTGCGAAGGGCAGGGACACTGAAGCTTTCTTT. It specifies CAISAKGRDTEAFF.

This chain uses TRBV4-1 with TRBJ1-5, with TRBD1 matching 10 bases. With V trimmed by 5 bases and J by 0 bases, 19 bases remained unmatched. The CDR3 runs 21 residues. CDR1 and CDR2 (germline): MGHRA, YSYEKL. The DNA for the CDR3 is TGCGCCAGCAGCGGCCAGATTGATCCGGGACAGGGGATATATAGCAATCAGCCCCAGCATTTT. Its protein product is CASSGQIDPGQGIYSNQPQHF.